Presented here are 29 T cell receptor beta chains from one specimen sequenced in a study of blood T cells in healthy people across ages. A second PCR, run for about 6 to 11 cycles, used a sample-barcoded 5' primer plus a J-beta primer mix. TCRdb independently ran MiXCR on the 5' RACE reads; one entry per CDR3 protein. The sample consists of about 650,000 distinct CDR3 sequences, approximately 52% of them appearing once. Sample: blood. All receptors come from a woman of 80 years or more in good health.

The chain uses TRBV19 and TRBJ1-5; 7 bases fit TRBD1. CDR1 is LNHDA and CDR2 is SQIVND in the germline V gene (reference sequence). V shed 4 bases, J shed 3 bases, and the junction held 6 bases outside the gene matches. The CDR3 is made up of 15 amino acids. The CDR3 nucleotides are TGTGCCAGTAGTACCCTCGGGACAGTCAATCAGCCCCAGCATTTT. This sequence encodes CASSTLGTVNQPQHF.

The chain is built from TRBV5-1 and TRBJ1-4; 8 bases are shared with TRBD1. The CDR3 covers 14 residues. The trim removed 7 bases at V and 5 bases at J, leaving 7 bases unmatched. CDR1 SGHRS and CDR2 YFSETQ come from the germline V gene. Written as DNA, the CDR3 is TGCGCCAGCCGAACAGGGGGAACGAATGAAAAACTGTTTTTT. Translated, it gives CASRTGGTNEKLFF.

The gene calls are TRBV2 and TRBJ2-7, with D tentatively TRBD1 or TRBD2 (7 bases each). CDR1 SNHLY and CDR2 FYNNEI come from the germline V gene. This CDR3 is 13 amino acids long. Trimming took 6 bases from V and 6 from J, leaving 15 bases between them. The CDR3 nucleotides read TGTGCCAGCAGGACAGGGTCGGGGGGCGAGCAGTACTTC. Protein product: CASRTGSGGEQYF.

A few counts support this clonotype. The chain employs TRBV7-2 and TRBJ2-7; D gene unclear. The CDR3 sequence is 12 residues long. Germline CDR1 and CDR2: SGHTA and FQGNSA. The V gene lost 2 bases and the J gene lost 7 bases, with 9 bases spanning the gap. CDR3 in amino acids: CASSLMGNEQYF. The CDR3 DNA reads TGTGCCAGCAGCTTAATGGGCAATGAGCAGTACTTC.

The V gene is TRBV28, the J gene TRBJ2-2, with D perhaps being TRBD1 or TRBD2 (5 bases each). Germline CDR1 reads MDHEN; CDR2 reads SYDVKM. The CDR3 extends over 15 amino acids. The ends were cut back, 5 bases at V and 3 bases at J, with 13 bases in the middle. The chain's CDR3 is CASSGDRVDTGELFF. The CDR3 DNA follows: TGTGCCAGCAGTGGGGACCGAGTAGACACCGGGGAGCTGTTTTTT.

The rearrangement uses TRBV7-2 and TRBJ2-2; no clear D. There are 15 residues in the CDR3. Trimming removed 1 base at V and 7 bases at J, with 13 bases between. CDR1 SGHTA and CDR2 FQGNSA come from the germline V gene. CDR3 nucleotides: TGTGCCAGCAGCTTAGTCCCCGGCGTGATCGGGGAGCTGTTTTTT. Protein product: CASSLVPGVIGELFF.

The chain employs TRBV20-1 and TRBJ2-3, with D perhaps TRBD1 or TRBD2 (5 bases each). CDR1 is DFQATT and CDR2 is SNEGSKA in the germline V gene (reference sequence). V was clipped by 3 bases and J by 1 base, with 20 bases between them. The CDR3 consists of 17 residues. The CDR3 bases are TGCAGTGCTAGGGCCGGTTGGGGCGGGCCTCGCACAGATACGCAGTATTTT. Amino acids: CSARAGWGGPRTDTQYF.

Of note for this clonotype: With a much larger clone just one base away, this may be a read error. The rearrangement uses TRBV5-1 and TRBJ2-5; no firm D call. Germline CDR1 reads SGHRS; CDR2 reads YFSETQ. The CDR3 totals 15 residues. CDR3 region: CANSLGKEWQETQYF. In nucleotides, the CDR3 is TGCGCCAACAGCTTGGGGAAGGAATGGCAAGAGACCCAGTACTTC.

The gene calls are TRBV6-5 and TRBJ2-5; 11 nucleotides agree with TRBD1. The assigned J gene may be wrong: the sequence end matches TRBJ2-1 better. This CDR3 spans 15 amino acids. Germline V CDR1 and CDR2: MNHEY, SVGAGI. For the CDR3, the DNA is TGTGCCAGCAGTTTGGGGGACAGGGGGAGACAGACCCAGTTCTTC. Its protein is CASSLGDRGRQTQFF.

The chain recombines TRBV3-1 with TRBJ2-7; 8 bases line up with TRBD1. Germline lookup yields CDR1 LGHDT and CDR2 YNNKEL (reference sequence). The CDR3 totals 14 residues. The trim removed 4 bases at V and 4 bases at J, leaving 6 bases unmatched. The CDR3 loop reads CASSPDRVGYEQYF. For the CDR3, the DNA is TGTGCCAGCAGCCCGGACAGGGTTGGTTACGAGCAGTACTTC.

The chain employs TRBV5-1 and TRBJ2-7; either TRBD1 or TRBD2 may supply D (6 bases each). CDR1 is SGHRS, CDR2 YFSETQ, per germline. The CDR3 extends over 14 amino acids. The V gene lost 4 bases and the J gene lost 4 bases, with 15 bases spanning the gap. The chain's CDR3 is CASSVVGGLYEQYF. The CDR3, as DNA: TGCGCCAGCAGCGTGGTGGGGGGCCTGTACGAGCAGTACTTC.

A few counts support this clonotype. A much larger clonotype is one base distant, so this may be a read error. This chain connects TRBV6-6 to TRBJ2-7; D possibly corresponds to TRBD2 (5 bases). The germline V gene encodes CDR1 MNHNY and CDR2 SVGAGI (reference sequence). The CDR3 is 15 residues long. V was shortened by 2 bases and J by 0 bases, with 11 bases between the two germline ends. CDR3 DNA: TGTGCCAGCAGTTACGTTCGGACTGACTCCTACGAGCAGTACTTC. Translating it yields CASSYVRTDSYEQYF.

The rearrangement joins TRBV6-1 to TRBJ2-1, with a tentative D call TRBD2 (6 bases). The CDR3 length is 16 residues. V was pared by 5 bases and J by 3 bases, with 17 bases between. Per germline, CDR1 MNHNS and CDR2 SASEGT. CDR3 residues: CASSTSIFRVYNEQFF. The CDR3 DNA reads as TGTGCCAGCAGTACTAGCATATTCCGGGTCTACAATGAGCAGTTCTTC.

Note on this clonotype: Given a much more abundant clone one base away, this may be a read error. The chain links TRBV7-2 to TRBJ2-1, with a weak D call TRBD1 (5 bases). The DNA matches TRBJ2-7 better at its end, which makes the J call doubtful. CDR3 size: 15 residues. In germline, CDR1 is SGHTA, CDR2 FQGNSA. The CDR3: CASSYGWGSYNEQYF. Here the CDR3 DNA reads TGTGCCAGCAGCTACGGGTGGGGCTCCTACAATGAGCAGTACTTC.

This clonotype occurred many times. This sequence joins TRBV5-1 and TRBJ2-1; D may correspond to TRBD1 or TRBD2 (6 bases each). Germline V lookup: CDR1 SGHRS, CDR2 YFSETQ. V lost 2 bases and J 6 bases, leaving 12 bases between the germline ends. The CDR3 consists of 14 residues. This CDR3 is CASSFGGDSNEQFF. CDR3 sequence (DNA): TGCGCCAGCAGCTTCGGGGGCGATAGCAATGAGCAGTTCTTC.

There are many counts of this clonotype. This chain uses TRBV6-1 with TRBJ1-2; D is unresolved. V was pared by 9 bases and J by 6 bases, with 8 bases between. This CDR3 spans 10 amino acids. In germline, CDR1 is MNHNS, CDR2 SASEGT. The CDR3 spells CASARDGYTF. For the CDR3, the DNA is TGTGCCAGTGCTCGGGATGGCTACACCTTC.

This clonotype was seen just once. The genes are TRBV12-3 or TRBV12-4 and TRBJ1-1; D is ambiguous. The CDR3 runs to 12 residues. V was shortened by 8 bases and J by 0 bases, with 7 bases between the two germline ends. The CDR3 DNA follows: TGTGCCAGCGCGTTTTTGAACACTGAAGCTTTCTTT. Amino acids: CASAFLNTEAFF.

Comments on this clonotype: A much larger clone lies one base from this, so it may be a read error. CDR3 sequence reads: CAGSGQGDSPLHF. CDR3 sequence (DNA): TGTGCCGGCAGCGGACAGGGAGACTCACCCCTCCACTTT. The chain recombines TRBV9 with TRBJ1-6, with 8 positions matching TRBD1. CDR1 is SGDLS, CDR2 YYNGEE, per germline. This CDR3 is 13 amino acids long. Full variable domain (outside the CDR3, taken from reference TRBV9 and TRBJ1-6): DSGVTQTPKHLITATGQRVTLRCSPRSGDLSVYWYQQSLDQGLQFLIQYYNGEERAKGNILERFSAQQFPDLHSELNLSSLELGDSALYFCAGSGQGDSPLHFGNGTRLTVT.

This clonotype was observed a handful of times. A read error is possible here, since a much larger clone lies one base away. This rearrangement joins TRBV3-1 to TRBJ2-1; D call uncertain. The J call may be wrong; the DNA end is better matched by TRBJ2-7. Germline lookup yields CDR1 LGHDT and CDR2 YNNKEL (reference sequence). The CDR3 spans 12 residues. CDR3 DNA sequence: TGCGCCAGCAGCCAAGTGTACAATGAGCAGTACTTC. It codes for CASSQVYNEQYF.

The chain couples TRBV6-1 to TRBJ2-1; TRBD1 or TRBD2 may be the D gene (5 bases each). The V and J ends lost 1 base and 4 bases respectively, with 11 bases between them. Looked up from germline, CDR1 is MNHNS and CDR2 is SASEGT. The CDR3 runs to 15 residues. The CDR3 DNA follows: TGTGCCAGCAGTGAAGTCGGGGCAGGGTACAATGAGCAGTTCTTC. Protein product: CASSEVGAGYNEQFF.

This clonotype occurred a few times. The chain employs TRBV30 and TRBJ2-3; D ambiguous. The CDR3 spans 12 residues. Germline V gene lookup returns CDR1 GTSNPN and CDR2 SVGIG (reference sequence). V was clipped by 2 bases and J by 6 bases, with 9 bases between them. The CDR3, as DNA: TGTGCCTGGAGTCCCCCCCGGGATACGCAGTATTTT. This sequence encodes CAWSPPRDTQYF.

The chain carries TRBV5-1 and TRBJ2-3; D might be TRBD1 (6 bases). The V end lost 2 bases, the J end lost 4 bases, and 17 bases lay between the germline ends. The CDR3 has 16 residues. Germline CDR1 reads SGHRS; CDR2 reads YFSETQ. The CDR3: CASSLGGQSSADTQYF. The DNA for the CDR3 is TGCGCCAGCAGCTTAGGGGGTCAGAGTAGCGCAGATACGCAGTATTTT.

V and J are TRBV2 and TRBJ2-3, with 8 bases identical to TRBD1. CDR1 is SNHLY, CDR2 FYNNEI, per germline. The CDR3 is made up of 15 amino acids. Trimming at V came to 6 bases and at J to 2 bases, leaving 7 bases not matched to a gene. CDR3: CASRPRGLVTDTQYF. CDR3 coding DNA: TGTGCCAGCAGACCCAGGGGGCTGGTCACAGATACGCAGTATTTT.

This sequence joins TRBV11-2 and TRBJ2-1; possibly TRBD1 for D (6 bases). Germline-derived CDR1 and CDR2 are SGHAT and FQNNGV. V lost 1 base and J 6 bases, leaving 16 bases between the germline ends. CDR3 size: 16 residues. For the CDR3, the DNA is TGTGCCAGCAGCTTAGTCAACCAGGGGATTGGCAATGAGCAGTTCTTC. Translating gives CASSLVNQGIGNEQFF.

The table lists this clonotype with a few counts. This sequence joins TRBV3-1 and TRBJ2-2, with 8 bases lining up with TRBD2. The CDR3 is 16 amino acids. Looked up from germline, CDR1 is LGHDT and CDR2 is YNNKEL (reference sequence). The junction had 14 bases not matched to a gene; V was cut back by 8 bases and J by 6 bases. The CDR3 nucleotides are TGTGCCAGCTCTATTCCGGGACTAGGATCCCCCGGGGAGCTGTTTTTT. Translation gives CASSIPGLGSPGELFF.

As for this clonotype: Just one base apart from a much larger clone, this may be a read error. The chain has TRBV7-2 and TRBJ1-6; D is undetermined. Germline values: CDR1 SGHTA, CDR2 FQGNSA. The CDR3 extends over 15 amino acids. CDR3 bases: TGTGCCAGCAGCTTAGTTGGCGGGATTGGATCACCCCCCCACTTT. As protein: CASSLVGGIGSPPHF.

About this clonotype: One base away lies a much larger clone, so this may be a sequencing read error. The chain couples TRBV5-1 to TRBJ2-5; 9 nucleotides line up with TRBD2. Per germline, CDR1 SGHRS and CDR2 YFSETQ. This CDR3 is built from 14 residues. V shed 0 bases and J 11 bases; nucleotides not matched to a gene: 8. The CDR3 nucleotides read TGCGCCAGCAGCTTGGACGGGCGACTAGCGGAGCAGTACTTC. Its translation is CASSLDGRLAEQYF. Combining the CDR3 with reference TRBV5-1 and TRBJ2-5 gives the whole variable domain KAGVTQTPRYLIKTRGQQVTLSCSPISGHRSVSWYQQTPGQGLQFLFEYFSETQRNKGNFPGRFSGRQFSNSRSEMNVSTLELGDSALYLCASSLDGRLAEQYFGPGTRLLVL.

The chain combines TRBV4-1 with TRBJ1-2; no clear D. Deletions cut 8 bases from V and 3 bases from J, with 16 bases between. Germline V lookup: CDR1 MGHRA, CDR2 YSYEKL. The CDR3 extends over 14 amino acids. CDR3 region: CASGLTDSYYGYTF. The CDR3, as DNA: TGCGCCAGCGGGTTGACGGACTCATACTATGGCTACACCTTC.

This chain joins TRBV5-1 and TRBJ2-1, with TRBD2 as a possible D gene (7 bases). The ends were cut back, 5 bases at V and 0 bases at J, with 15 bases in the middle. Germline assignment: CDR1 SGHRS and CDR2 YFSETQ. This CDR3 is built from 16 residues. The CDR3, as DNA: TGCGCCAGCAGTCGGTCACGGGGGGCCTCCTACAATGAGCAGTTCTTC. Residues: CASSRSRGASYNEQFF.